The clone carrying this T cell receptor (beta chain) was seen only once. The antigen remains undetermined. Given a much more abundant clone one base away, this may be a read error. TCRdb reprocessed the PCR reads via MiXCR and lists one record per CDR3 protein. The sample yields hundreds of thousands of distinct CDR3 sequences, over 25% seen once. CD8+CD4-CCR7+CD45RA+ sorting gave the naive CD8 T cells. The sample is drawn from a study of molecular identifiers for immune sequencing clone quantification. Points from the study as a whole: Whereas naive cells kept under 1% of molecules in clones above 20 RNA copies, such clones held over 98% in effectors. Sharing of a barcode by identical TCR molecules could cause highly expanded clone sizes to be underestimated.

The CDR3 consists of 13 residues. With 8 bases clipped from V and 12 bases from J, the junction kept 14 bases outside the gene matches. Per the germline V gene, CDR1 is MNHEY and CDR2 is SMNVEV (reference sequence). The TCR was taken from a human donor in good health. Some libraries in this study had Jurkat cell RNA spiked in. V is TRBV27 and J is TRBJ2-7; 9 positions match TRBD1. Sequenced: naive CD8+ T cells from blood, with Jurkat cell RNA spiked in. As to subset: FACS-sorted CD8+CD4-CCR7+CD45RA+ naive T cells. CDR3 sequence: CASCANVGTGLYF. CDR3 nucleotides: TGTGCCAGCTGTGCAAACGTAGGGACAGGGCTGTACTTC.